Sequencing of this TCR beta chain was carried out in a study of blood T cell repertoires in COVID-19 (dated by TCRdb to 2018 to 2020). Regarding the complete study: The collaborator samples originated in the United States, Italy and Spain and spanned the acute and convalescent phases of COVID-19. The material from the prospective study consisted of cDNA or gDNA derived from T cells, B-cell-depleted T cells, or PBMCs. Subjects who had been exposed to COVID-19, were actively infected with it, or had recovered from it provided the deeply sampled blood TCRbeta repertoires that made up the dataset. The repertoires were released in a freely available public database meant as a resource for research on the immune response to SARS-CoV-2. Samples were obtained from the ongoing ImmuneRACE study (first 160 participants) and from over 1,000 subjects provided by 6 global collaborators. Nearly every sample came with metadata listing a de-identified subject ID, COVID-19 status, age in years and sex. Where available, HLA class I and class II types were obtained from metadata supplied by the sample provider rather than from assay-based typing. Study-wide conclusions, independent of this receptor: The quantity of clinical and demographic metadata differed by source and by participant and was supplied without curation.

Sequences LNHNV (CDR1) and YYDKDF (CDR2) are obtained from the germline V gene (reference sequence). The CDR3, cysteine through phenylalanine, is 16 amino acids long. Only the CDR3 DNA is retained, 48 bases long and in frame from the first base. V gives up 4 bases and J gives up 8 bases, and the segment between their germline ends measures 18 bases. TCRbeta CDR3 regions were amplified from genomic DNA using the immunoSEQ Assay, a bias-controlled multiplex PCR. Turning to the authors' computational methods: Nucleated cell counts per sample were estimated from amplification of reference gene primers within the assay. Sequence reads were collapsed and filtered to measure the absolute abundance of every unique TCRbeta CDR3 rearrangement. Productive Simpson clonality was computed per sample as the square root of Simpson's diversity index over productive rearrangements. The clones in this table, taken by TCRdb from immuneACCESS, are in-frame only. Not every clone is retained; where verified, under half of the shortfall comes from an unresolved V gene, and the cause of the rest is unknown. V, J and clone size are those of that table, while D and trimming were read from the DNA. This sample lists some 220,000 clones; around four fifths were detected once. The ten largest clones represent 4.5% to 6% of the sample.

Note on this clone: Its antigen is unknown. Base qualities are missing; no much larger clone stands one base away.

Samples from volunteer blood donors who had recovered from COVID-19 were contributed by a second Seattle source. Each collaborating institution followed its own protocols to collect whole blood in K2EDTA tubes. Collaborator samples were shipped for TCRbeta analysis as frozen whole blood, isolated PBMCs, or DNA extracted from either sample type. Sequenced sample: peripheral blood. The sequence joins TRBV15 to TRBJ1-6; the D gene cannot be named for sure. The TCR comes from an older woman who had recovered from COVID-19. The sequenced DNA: TGTGCCACCAGCAAAACCCCTTACCCTATGGATTCACCCCTCCACTTT. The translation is CATSKTPYPMDSPLHF.